This T cell receptor beta chain was found in a study of T cell responses to AZD1222 COVID-19 vaccine. General study findings and limits: Sampled repertoires all dated from after the peak T cell response. Donors were chiefly white British, with a greater number of females, and clonal diversity was perhaps underestimated.

Of note for this clone: Its antigen is still unknown.

The method was immunoSEQ multiplex PCR; TCRdb's version includes in-frame clones alone and lacks a portion of them. The table includes around 150,000 clones, approximately 94% detected once. The CDR3 totals 13 residues. J was trimmed by 14 bases and V by 0 bases; bases with no gene match: 8. CDR1 is SGHTS, CDR2 YDEGEE, per germline. Source: peripheral blood, taken on day 0 of AZD1222 vaccination. V usage is TRBV5-8 and J usage is TRBJ2-1; 7 nucleotides match TRBD2. This clonotype was sampled from an adult in good health. As DNA, the CDR3 is TGTGCCAGCAGCTTGGTCGGGTCGGGGGGAGAGTTCTTC. Amino acid sequence: CASSLVGSGGEFF.